The source of this TCR beta chain is a study of T cell responses to AZD1222 COVID-19 vaccine. Germline lookup yields CDR1 MNHEY and CDR2 SVGAGI. This CDR3 is built from 13 residues. V lost 6 bases, J lost 5 bases, and 6 bases stayed unmatched. Only in-frame clones appear in the TCRdb table, and some are missing; sequencing was by immunoSEQ multiplex PCR. The sample records some 180,000 clones, approximately 90% being singletons. The specimen comprised peripheral blood, sampled 28 days after the second AZD1222 dose. The J gene is TRBJ1-1, the V gene TRBV6-5; 7 bases agree with TRBD1. The clonotype originates from an adult who received the AZD1222 COVID-19 vaccine. The DNA of the CDR3 is TGTGCCAGCAGACAGGGGTTGGGGACTGAAGCTTTCTTT. It codes for CASRQGLGTEAFF.